The following is a T cell receptor (beta chain) sequence with its context. The data are from a study of blood T cell repertoires in COVID-19. About the study: The United States, Italy and Spain provided the acute and convalescent COVID-19 samples. In each case, the material was cDNA or gDNA derived from T cells, B-cell-depleted T cells, or PBMCs.

In the authors' methods: Reference gene primer amplification gave estimated nucleated cell counts. Produced via immunoSEQ multiplex PCR; TCRdb's table is partial and in-frame only. The D gene and trimming were derived from the DNA, and the V and J assignments and clone size from that table. The repertoire has approximately 52,000 clones, less than 90% of them found once; the top ten carry more than 15%. This CDR3 is 15 amino acids long. The germline V gene has CDR1 SGHRS and CDR2 YFSETQ. V was shortened by 4 bases and J by 2 bases, with 12 bases between the two germline ends. The clonotype was recovered from a human donor with active COVID-19. The donor label of this sample is uncertain. Specimen: peripheral blood. This rearrangement joins TRBV5-1 to TRBJ2-2, with D tentatively TRBD1 (5 bases). The CDR3 region is CASSVTDRNTGELFF. Written as DNA, the CDR3 is TGCGCCAGCAGCGTAACCGACAGAAACACCGGGGAGCTGTTTTTT.